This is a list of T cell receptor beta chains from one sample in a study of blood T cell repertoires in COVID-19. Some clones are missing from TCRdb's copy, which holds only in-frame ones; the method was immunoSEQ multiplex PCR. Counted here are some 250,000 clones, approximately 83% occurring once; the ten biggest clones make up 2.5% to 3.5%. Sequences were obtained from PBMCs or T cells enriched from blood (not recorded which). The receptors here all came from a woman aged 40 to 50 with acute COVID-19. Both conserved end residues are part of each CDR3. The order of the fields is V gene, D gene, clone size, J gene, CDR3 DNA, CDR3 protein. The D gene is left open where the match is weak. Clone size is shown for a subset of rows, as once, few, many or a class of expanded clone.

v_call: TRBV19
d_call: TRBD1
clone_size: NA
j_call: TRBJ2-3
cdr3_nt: TGTGCCAGTAGCACCACAGGGGATGGATCAGATACGCAGTATTTT
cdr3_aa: CASSTTGDGSDTQYF

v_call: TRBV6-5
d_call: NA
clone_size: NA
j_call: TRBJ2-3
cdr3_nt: TGTGCCAGCAGTTACTCTGTCCATAGCACAGATACGCAGTATTTT
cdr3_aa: CASSYSVHSTDTQYF

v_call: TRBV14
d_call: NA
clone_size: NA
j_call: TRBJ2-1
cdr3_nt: TGTGCCAGCAGCCAAGTCGGACAGACAAATGAGCAGTTCTTC
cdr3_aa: CASSQVGQTNEQFF

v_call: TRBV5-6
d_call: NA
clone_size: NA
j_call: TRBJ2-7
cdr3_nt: TGTGCCAGCAGTGAGGCCTACGGGTGGGAGCAGTACTTC
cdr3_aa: CASSEAYGWEQYF

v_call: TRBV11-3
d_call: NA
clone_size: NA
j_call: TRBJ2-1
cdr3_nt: TGTGCCAGCAGCCCCGGGGGACGGGGCAATGAGCAGTTCTTC
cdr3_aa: CASSPGGRGNEQFF

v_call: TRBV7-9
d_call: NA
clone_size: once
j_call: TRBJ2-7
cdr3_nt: TGTGCCAGCAGCCCAACCGGGACTTACACGTCCTACGAGCAGTACTTC
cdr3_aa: CASSPTGTYTSYEQYF

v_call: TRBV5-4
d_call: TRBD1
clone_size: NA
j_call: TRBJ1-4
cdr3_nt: TGTGCCAGCAGCCGTGACAGGGAACGGACAACTAATGAAAAACTGTTTTTT
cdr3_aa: CASSRDRERTTNEKLFF

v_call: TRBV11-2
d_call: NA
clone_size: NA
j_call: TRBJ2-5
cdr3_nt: TGTGCCAGCAGCTTCGGGGGGCCTAGCTCCGAGACCCAGTACTTC
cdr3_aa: CASSFGGPSSETQYF

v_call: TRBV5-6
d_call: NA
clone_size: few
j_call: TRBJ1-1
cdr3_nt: TGTGCCAGCAGCTTGGTAGAGGTTACTGAAGCTTTCTTT
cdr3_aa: CASSLVEVTEAFF

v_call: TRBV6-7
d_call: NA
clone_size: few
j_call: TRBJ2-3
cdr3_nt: TGTGCCAGCAGTTACTCGGCAGACACCGTAAGCACAGATACGCAGTATTTT
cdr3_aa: CASSYSADTVSTDTQYF

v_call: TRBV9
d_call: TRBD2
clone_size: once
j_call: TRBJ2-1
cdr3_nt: TGTGCCAGCAGCGTAGGGTCAATGGCGGGAGGGCCGAGAAATGAGCAGTTCTTC
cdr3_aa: CASSVGSMAGGPRNEQFF

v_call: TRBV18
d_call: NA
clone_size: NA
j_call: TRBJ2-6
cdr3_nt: TGTGCCAGCTCACCCGAAGATAGCGGATTCTCTGGGGCCAACGTCCTGACTTTC
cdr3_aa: CASSPEDSGFSGANVLTF

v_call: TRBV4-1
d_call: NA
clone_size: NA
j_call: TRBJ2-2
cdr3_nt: TGCGCCAGCAGCCAACGCACCGGGGAGCTGTTTTTT
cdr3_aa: CASSQRTGELFF

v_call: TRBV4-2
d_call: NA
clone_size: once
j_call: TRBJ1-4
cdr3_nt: TGTGCCAGCAGCCAAGATGCCCGAGCAACTAATGAAAAACTGTTTTTT
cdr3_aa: CASSQDARATNEKLFF

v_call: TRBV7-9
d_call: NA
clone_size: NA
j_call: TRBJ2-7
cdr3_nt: TGTGCCAGCAGCCCAGATACCTACGAGCAGTACTTC
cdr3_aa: CASSPDTYEQYF

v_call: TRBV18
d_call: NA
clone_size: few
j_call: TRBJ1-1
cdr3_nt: TGTGCCAGCTCAAAACAGGGTACCACTGAAGCTTTCTTT
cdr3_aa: CASSKQGTTEAFF

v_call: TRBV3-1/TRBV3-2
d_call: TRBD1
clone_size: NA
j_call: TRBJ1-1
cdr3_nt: TGTGCCAGCAGCCAGTACGGGACAGGGTTTAACACTGAAGCTTTCTTT
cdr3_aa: CASSQYGTGFNTEAFF

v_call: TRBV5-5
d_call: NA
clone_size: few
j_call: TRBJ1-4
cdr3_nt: TGTGCCAGCAGCTTGGGACAGTATGAAAAACTGTTTTTT
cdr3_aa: CASSLGQYEKLFF

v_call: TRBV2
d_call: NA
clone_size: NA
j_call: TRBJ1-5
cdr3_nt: TGTGCCAGCATGGAGGGAGCAAAGGGCAATCAGCCCCAGCATTTT
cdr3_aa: CASMEGAKGNQPQHF

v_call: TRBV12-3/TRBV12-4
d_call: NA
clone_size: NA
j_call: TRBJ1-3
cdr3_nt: TGTGCCAGCAGTTTATCCGGGGAACTCACCATATATTTT
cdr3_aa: CASSLSGELTIYF

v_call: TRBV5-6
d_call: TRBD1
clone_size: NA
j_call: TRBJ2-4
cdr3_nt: TGTGCCAGCAGCTTCTTCGGACAGGGCGGCGTCAAAAACATTCAGTACTTC
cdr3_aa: CASSFFGQGGVKNIQYF

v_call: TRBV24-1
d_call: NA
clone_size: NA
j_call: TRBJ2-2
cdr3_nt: TGTGCCACCAGTCTAGGGGGGAACACCGGGGAGCTGTTTTTT
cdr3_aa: CATSLGGNTGELFF

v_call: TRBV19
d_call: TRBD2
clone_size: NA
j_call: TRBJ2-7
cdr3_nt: TGTGCCAGTAGTGGACTAGCCTACGAGCAGTACTTC
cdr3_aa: CASSGLAYEQYF

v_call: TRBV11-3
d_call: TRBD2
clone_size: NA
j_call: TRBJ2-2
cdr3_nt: TGTGCCAGCAGCTCTCGTCCTAGCGGGAACACCGGGGAGCTGTTTTTT
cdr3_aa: CASSSRPSGNTGELFF

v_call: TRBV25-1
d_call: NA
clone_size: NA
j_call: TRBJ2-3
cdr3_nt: TGTGCCAGCAGTGAAGAGTCCAGTAGGGGACACACAGATACGCAGTATTTT
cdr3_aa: CASSEESSRGHTDTQYF

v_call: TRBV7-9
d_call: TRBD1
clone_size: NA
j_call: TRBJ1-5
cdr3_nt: TGTGCCAGCAGCCCGGACAGGGGAGTTAGTAGCAATCAGCCCCAGCATTTT
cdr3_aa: CASSPDRGVSSNQPQHF

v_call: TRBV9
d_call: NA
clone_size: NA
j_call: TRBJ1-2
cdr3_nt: TGTGCCAGCAGCGCAACAGGGAGTTTGTCCTATGGCTACACCTTC
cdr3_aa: CASSATGSLSYGYTF

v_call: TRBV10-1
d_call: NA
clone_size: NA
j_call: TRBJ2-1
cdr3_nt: TGCGCCAGCAGTGAACGGGGTACCTACAATGAGCAGTTCTTC
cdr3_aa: CASSERGTYNEQFF

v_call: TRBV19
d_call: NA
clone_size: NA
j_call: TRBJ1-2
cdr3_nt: TGTGCCAGTAGTATGAGCGGGACATATAAGAACTATGGCTACACCTTC
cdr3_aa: CASSMSGTYKNYGYTF

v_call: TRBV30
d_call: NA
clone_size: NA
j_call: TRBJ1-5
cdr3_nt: TGTGCCTGGAGTCTAAGCAATCAGCCCCAGCATTTT
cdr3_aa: CAWSLSNQPQHF

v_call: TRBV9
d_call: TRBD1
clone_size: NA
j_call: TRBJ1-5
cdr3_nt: TGTGCCAGCAGTGAAAAGGGGGCCAATCAGCCCCAGCATTTT
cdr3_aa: CASSEKGANQPQHF

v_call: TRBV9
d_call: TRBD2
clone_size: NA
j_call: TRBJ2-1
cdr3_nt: TGTGCCAGCAGCGTAGACGGAGCGGGACGTTACAATGAGCAGTTCTTC
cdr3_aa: CASSVDGAGRYNEQFF

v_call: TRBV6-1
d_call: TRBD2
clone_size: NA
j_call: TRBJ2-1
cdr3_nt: TGTGCCAGCAGTGAGACTAGCGAAAATGAGCAGTTCTTC
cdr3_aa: CASSETSENEQFF

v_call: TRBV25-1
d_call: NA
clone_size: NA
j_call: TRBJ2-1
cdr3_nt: TGTGCCAGCAGTGAGAGAGTGAGCTCCTACAATGAGCAGTTCTTC
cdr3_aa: CASSERVSSYNEQFF

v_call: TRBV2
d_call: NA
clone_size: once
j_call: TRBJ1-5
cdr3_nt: TGTGCCAGCAGTCCCGACAGTTACAATCAGCCCCAGCATTTT
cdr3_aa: CASSPDSYNQPQHF

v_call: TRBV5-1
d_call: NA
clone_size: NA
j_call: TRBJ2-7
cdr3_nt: TGCGCCAGCAGTATGGAGGGACCTCCCCACGAGCAGTACTTC
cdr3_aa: CASSMEGPPHEQYF

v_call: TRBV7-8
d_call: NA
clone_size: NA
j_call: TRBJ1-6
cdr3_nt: TGTGCCAGCAGCCTCGGGACAAGTAATTCACCCCTCCACTTT
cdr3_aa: CASSLGTSNSPLHF

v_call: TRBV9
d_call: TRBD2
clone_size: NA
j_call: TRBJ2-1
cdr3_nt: TGTGCCAGCAGCGTAGTCGGCGGGAGCTACAATGAGCAGTTCTTC
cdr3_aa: CASSVVGGSYNEQFF

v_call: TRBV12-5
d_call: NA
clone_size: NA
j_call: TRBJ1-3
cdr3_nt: TGTGCTAGTGGCAGGACTGCGGTTGGAAACACCATATATTTT
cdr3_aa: CASGRTAVGNTIYF

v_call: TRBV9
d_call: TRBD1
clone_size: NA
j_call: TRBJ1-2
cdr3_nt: TGTGCCAGCAGCACAGGACAGGGGGTGGAAACTAACTATGGCTACACCTTC
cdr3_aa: CASSTGQGVETNYGYTF

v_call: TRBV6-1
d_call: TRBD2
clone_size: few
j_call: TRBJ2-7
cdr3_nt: TGTGCCAGCAGCGAACCCCCAGCTAGCGGGCTGGGGGCCTACGAGCAGTACTTC
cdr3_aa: CASSEPPASGLGAYEQYF

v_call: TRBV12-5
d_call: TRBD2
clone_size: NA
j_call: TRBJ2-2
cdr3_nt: TGTGCTAGTTTATCGGGGCTAGCGGGCACCGGGGAGCTGTTTTTT
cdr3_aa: CASLSGLAGTGELFF

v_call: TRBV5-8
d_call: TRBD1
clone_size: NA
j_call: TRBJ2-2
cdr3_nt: TGTGCCAGCAGCATAAACAGGGGGAACACCGGGGAGCTGTTTTTT
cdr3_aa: CASSINRGNTGELFF

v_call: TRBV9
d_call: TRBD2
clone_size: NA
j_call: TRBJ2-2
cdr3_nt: TGTGCCAGCAGCAGGACTAGCGGGGGTACCGGGGAGCTGTTTTTT
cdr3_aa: CASSRTSGGTGELFF

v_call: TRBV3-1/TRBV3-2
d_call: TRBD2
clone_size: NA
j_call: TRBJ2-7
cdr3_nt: TGTGCCAGCAGCCAAACTAGCGGATCCTACGAGCAGTACTTC
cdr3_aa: CASSQTSGSYEQYF

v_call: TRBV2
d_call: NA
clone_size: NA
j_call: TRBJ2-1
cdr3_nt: TGTGCCAGCAGTGTGACTCTGTTCAATGAGCAGTTCTTC
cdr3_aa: CASSVTLFNEQFF

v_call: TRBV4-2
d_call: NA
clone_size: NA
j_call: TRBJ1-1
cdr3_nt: TGTGCCAGCAGCCAATTAGCACCTATGAACACTGAAGCTTTCTTT
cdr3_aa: CASSQLAPMNTEAFF

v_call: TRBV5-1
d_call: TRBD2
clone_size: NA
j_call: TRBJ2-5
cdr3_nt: TGCGCCAGCAGCTTGGACTTGGAGGCACTAGCGGGAGGCAGGGAGACCCAGTACTTC
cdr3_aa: CASSLDLEALAGGRETQYF

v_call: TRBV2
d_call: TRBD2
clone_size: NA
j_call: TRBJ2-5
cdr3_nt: TGTGCCAGCAGCGCGTTCGGGCGGGAGGGGGGAGAGACCCAGTACTTC
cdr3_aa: CASSAFGREGGETQYF